This entry lists 32 T cell receptor beta chains sequenced from one sample in a study of blood T cells in healthy people across ages. The authors ran a second PCR of about 7 to 11 cycles using a sample-barcoded 5' primer and a J-beta primer mix. TCRdb reprocessed the 5' RACE reads via MiXCR and lists one record per CDR3 protein. The data show 1.5 million to 2 million distinct CDR3 sequences, roughly two fifths seen once. The specimen sequenced was blood. The receptors derive from a human donor in good health.

V is TRBV3-1 and J is TRBJ2-1; no definite D call. Germline V gene data show CDR1 as LGHDT and CDR2 as YNNKEL (reference sequence). V gave up 1 base and J gave up 1 base, with 11 bases separating them. This CDR3 is built from 16 residues. CDR3 region: CASSQGFDVSYNEQFF. In nucleotides, the CDR3 is TGTGCCAGCAGCCAAGGGTTTGATGTTTCCTACAATGAGCAGTTCTTC.

The V call is TRBV3-1, the J call TRBJ2-1; D not resolved. The ends were cut back, 3 bases at V and 2 bases at J, with 11 bases in the middle. The CDR3 has 15 residues. The V gene's germline CDR1 is LGHDT and CDR2 YNNKEL (reference sequence). The CDR3 sequence is CASSHSGKPYNEQFF. The CDR3 bases are TGTGCCAGCAGCCATTCTGGGAAGCCCTACAATGAGCAGTTCTTC.

V is TRBV6-2 or TRBV6-3 and J is TRBJ1-1; 7 bases are a match to TRBD1. J lost 7 bases, V lost 7 bases, and 9 bases had no gene match. CDR3 length: 13 amino acids. CDR1 and CDR2 from the germline V gene are MNHEY and SVGEGT. The CDR3 coding sequence is TGTGCCAGCATCCGACAGGGTGCGAGTGAAGCTTTCTTT. Translated, it gives CASIRQGASEAFF.

With respect to this clonotype: At one of its ends the junction is not consistent with the germline gene, which may arise from a read error. V gene TRBV20-1 combines with J gene TRBJ1-1, with 7 bases identical to TRBD1. The CDR3 sequence is 13 residues long. Germline V CDR1 and CDR2: DFQATT, SNEGSKA (reference sequence). This chain's CDR3 is CSAPYRGGTEAFF. CDR3 in DNA: TGCAGTGCTCCCTACAGGGGTGGAACTGAGGCTTTCTTT.

The V and J genes are TRBV20-1 and TRBJ2-1, with 8 bases fitting TRBD2. V lost 3 bases to trimming and J lost 2 bases; unmatched junction nucleotides: 6. There are 15 residues in the CDR3. Germline V gene sequence: CDR1 DFQATT, CDR2 SNEGSKA (reference sequence). DNA of the CDR3: TGCAGTGCTAGGGCCGGGACTAGTCCCTACAATGAGCAGTTCTTC. Protein sequence: CSARAGTSPYNEQFF.

This clonotype was detected only a few times. The rearrangement links TRBV20-1 to TRBJ2-1; 9 nucleotides match TRBD1. V shed 7 bases, J shed 7 bases, and the junction held 14 bases outside the gene matches. The CDR3 is made up of 15 amino acids. Germline CDR1 is DFQATT and CDR2 is SNEGSKA (reference sequence). CDR3 protein: CSELPPGQGANEQFF. The CDR3, as DNA: TGCAGTGAGCTGCCCCCGGGACAGGGTGCGAATGAGCAGTTCTTC.

The rearrangement links TRBV5-1 to TRBJ1-2; perhaps TRBD1 as D (6 bases). The CDR3 covers 13 residues. Germline V gives CDR1 SGHRS, CDR2 YFSETQ. Trimming shortened V by 4 bases and J by 4 bases, and 11 bases separated the two germline ends. The CDR3 region has the DNA TGCGCCAGCAGCGCGGACAGCTCCTATGGCTACACCTTC. Its protein product is CASSADSSYGYTF.

In its sample, this clonotype was seen a few times. The chain uses TRBV29-1 and TRBJ2-1; 9 bases match TRBD2. Trimming took 3 bases from V and 1 from J; bases not matched to a gene: 4. The CDR3 is made up of 15 amino acids. The V gene's germline CDR1 is SQVTM and CDR2 ANQGSEA. The CDR3 protein is CSVEGLARSYNEQFF. CDR3 nucleotide sequence: TGCAGCGTTGAGGGACTAGCACGGTCCTACAATGAGCAGTTCTTC.

The chain is built from TRBV6-2 or TRBV6-3 and TRBJ1-1, with D hard to call. Germline assignment: CDR1 MNHEY and CDR2 SVGEGT. Trimming removed 7 bases at V and 5 bases at J, with 11 bases between. The CDR3 sequence is 12 residues long. For the CDR3, the DNA is TGTGCCAGCAAATCCGGGGTTACTGAAGCTTTCTTT. This sequence encodes CASKSGVTEAFF.

This clonotype occurred a few times. The V gene is TRBV4-3, the J gene TRBJ2-7; D remains unclear. Judging by the DNA end, TRBJ2-5 fits better; the J call may be wrong. Per germline, CDR1 LGHNA and CDR2 YSLEER. There are 15 residues in the CDR3. This CDR3 is CASSQDYSVAETQYF. DNA for the CDR3: TGCGCCAGCAGCCAAGACTATAGTGTGGCGGAGACCCAGTACTTC.

This rearrangement joins TRBV7-2 to TRBJ1-1; no clear D. Germline V gene lookup returns CDR1 SGHTA and CDR2 FQGNSA. Deletions cut 2 bases from V and 0 bases from J, with 10 bases between. The CDR3 has 15 residues. In DNA, the CDR3 is TGTGCCAGCAGCTTAAATGAGGTTGTGAACACTGAAGCTTTCTTT. Amino acids: CASSLNEVVNTEAFF.

The rearrangement joins TRBV15 to TRBJ1-1; no clear D. The ends were cut back, 5 bases at V and 0 bases at J, with 7 bases in the middle. Germline CDR1 reads LNHNV; CDR2 reads YYDKDF (reference sequence). The CDR3 has 13 amino acids. CDR3 in DNA: TGTGCCACCAGCGAATCCTTGAACACTGAAGCTTTCTTT. As protein: CATSESLNTEAFF.

This clonotype was counted between two and nine times. This rearrangement joins TRBV5-5 to TRBJ1-5; D remains ambiguous. Trimming pared 4 bases from V and 2 bases from J, leaving 10 bases between. Per germline, CDR1 SGHKS and CDR2 YYEKEE (reference sequence). The CDR3 is 14 residues long. CDR3 region: CASSPGYGNQPQHF. The CDR3, as DNA: TGTGCCAGCAGCCCAGGATACGGCAATCAGCCCCAGCATTTT. Full variable domain (outside the CDR3, taken from reference TRBV5-5 and TRBJ1-5): DAGVTQSPTHLIKTRGQQVTLRCSPISGHKSVSWYQQVLGQGPQFIFQYYEKEERGRGNFPDRFSARQFPNYSSELNVNALLLGDSALYLCASSPGYGNQPQHFGDGTRLSIL.

The V call is TRBV12-3 or TRBV12-4, the J call TRBJ2-1, with D tentatively TRBD2 (8 bases). The CDR3 runs 19 residues. Deletions cut 1 base from V and 2 bases from J, with 21 bases between. The CDR3 sequence is CASSLVRGGGGTAYNEQFF. For the CDR3, the DNA is TGTGCCAGCAGTTTAGTCAGAGGGGGCGGGGGGACCGCCTACAATGAGCAGTTCTTC.

This clonotype appeared a few times. In DNA form, the CDR3 reads TGTGCCAGCAGTTTACACAGGGGTGATTCACCCCTCCACTTT. It translates to CASSLHRGDSPLHF. The V call is TRBV12-3 or TRBV12-4, the J call TRBJ1-6; 7 bases map to TRBD1. The CDR3 contains 14 residues. V lost 2 bases and J lost 8; bases outside the gene matches: 3.

The chain is built from TRBV5-1 and TRBJ2-7; D is perhaps TRBD1 (6 bases). The V gene's germline CDR1 is SGHRS and CDR2 YFSETQ. The CDR3 consists of 14 residues. The ends were cut back, 6 bases at V and 7 bases at J, with 20 bases in the middle. The CDR3 spells CASTISLGQGEQYF. For the CDR3, the DNA is TGCGCCAGCACCATATCACTTGGGCAGGGGGAGCAGTACTTC.

The V gene is TRBV29-1, the J gene TRBJ2-1; 7 bases are a match to TRBD2. V was clipped by 4 bases and J by 5 bases; unmatched bases: 5. The germline gives CDR1 SQVTM, CDR2 ANQGSEA. This CDR3 comprises 13 residues. The CDR3 DNA sequence: TGCAGCGTTGGGGCTAGCGGCCACAATGAGCAGTTCTTC. Translating gives CSVGASGHNEQFF.

V and J are TRBV3-1 and TRBJ2-2; D is uncertain. CDR3 size: 15 residues. CDR1 and CDR2 (germline): LGHDT, YNNKEL (reference sequence). Trimming left V 4 bases short and J 6 bases short, with 15 bases between. Here the CDR3 reads CASSPDPAPPGELFF. As DNA, the CDR3 is TGTGCCAGCAGCCCGGACCCAGCACCCCCCGGGGAGCTGTTTTTT.

J is TRBJ2-7 and V is TRBV24-1; 9 bases are shared with TRBD1. This CDR3 region has 14 residues. Germline CDR1 and CDR2: KGHDR and SFDVKD. The ends lost 4 bases at V and 7 bases at J; junction bases unmatched: 7. The CDR3 region is CATSDTGTGSEQYF. CDR3 nucleotide sequence: TGTGCCACCAGTGACACGGGGACAGGGAGTGAGCAGTACTTC.

In this sample, this clonotype turned up a few times. This chain connects TRBV7-3 to TRBJ2-1; D may be TRBD1 or TRBD2 (5 bases each). The V gene's germline CDR1 is SGHTA and CDR2 FQGTGA. Trimming took off 6 bases at V and 5 bases at J, with 14 bases between the two ends. This CDR3 is built from 14 residues. CDR3 coding DNA: TGTGCCAGCAGTCCGGGGCGGACAAACAATGAGCAGTTCTTC. This translates into CASSPGRTNNEQFF.

V is TRBV12-5 and J is TRBJ1-5; D remains unclear. The CDR3 length is 13 residues. Germline loops: CDR1 LGHNT, CDR2 FRNRAP. V lost 1 base, J lost 6 bases, and 7 bases lay in between. The CDR3 reads CASGLETSQPQHF. The CDR3 coding sequence is TGTGCTAGTGGTTTGGAAACAAGTCAGCCCCAGCATTTT.

This clonotype came up a few times. The gene calls are TRBV4-1 and TRBJ1-5, with a weak D call TRBD1 (5 bases). Looked up from germline, CDR1 is MGHRA and CDR2 is YSYEKL. The CDR3 consists of 16 residues. Trimming shortened V by 0 bases and J by 4 bases, and 13 bases separated the two germline ends. The CDR3 loop reads CASSQEGTLLNQPQHF. DNA of the CDR3: TGCGCCAGCAGCCAAGAGGGGACCCTCTTAAATCAGCCCCAGCATTTT.

The chain is built from TRBV4-3 and TRBJ2-3; D is perhaps TRBD2 (6 bases). The V gene's germline CDR1 is LGHNA and CDR2 YSLEER. The CDR3 extends over 16 amino acids. The V and J ends lost 4 bases and 4 bases respectively, with 18 bases between them. In DNA form, the CDR3 reads TGCGCCAGCAGCCTAAGCCCGGGAGTTGATGCAGATACGCAGTATTTT. Protein sequence: CASSLSPGVDADTQYF.

Turning to this clonotype: A much larger clone is a single base away; this may be a read error. The CDR3 DNA is TGTGCCAGCAGCCCAGGACTAGCTCATGATACGCAGTATTTT. It yields the protein CASSPGLAHDTQYF. The V gene is TRBV7-2, the J gene TRBJ2-3; 8 bases map to TRBD2. V trimming: 5 bases; J trimming: 6 bases; junction bases outside the gene matches: 7. There are 14 residues in the CDR3. Germline CDR1 SGHTA, CDR2 FQGNSA. The whole variable domain, remainder taken from reference TRBV7-2 and TRBJ2-3, is GAGVSQSPSNKVTEKGKDVELRCDPISGHTALYWYRQSLGQGLEFLIYFQGNSAPDKSGLPSDRFSAERTGGSVSTLTIQRTQQEDSAVYLCASSPGLAHDTQYFGPGTRLTVL.

The gene calls are TRBV20-1 and TRBJ2-5; 9 nucleotides align to TRBD2. Unmatched junction bases numbered 13, after V lost 0 bases and J lost 11 bases. Per the germline V gene, CDR1 is DFQATT and CDR2 is SNEGSKA (reference sequence). The length of the CDR3 is 15 residues. The chain's CDR3 is CSARDPTSGYNEQYF. CDR3 coding DNA: TGCAGTGCTAGAGATCCGACTAGCGGATACAATGAGCAGTACTTC.

This sequence joins TRBV20-1 and TRBJ1-1, with unresolved D. Trimming left V 1 base short and J 1 base short, with 19 bases between. There are 17 residues in the CDR3. Germline V gene lookup returns CDR1 DFQATT and CDR2 SNEGSKA (reference sequence). In DNA, the CDR3 is TGCAGTGCTAGAGTTTCTACCAACTCGACTGGGAACACTGAAGCTTTCTTT. Its protein is CSARVSTNSTGNTEAFF.

This clonotype has a handful of counts. The V and J genes are TRBV7-9 and TRBJ1-2; no definite D call. V lost 8 bases to trimming and J lost 13 bases, with 14 bases between them. The CDR3 totals 10 residues. Germline CDR1 is SEHNR and CDR2 is FQNEAQ (reference sequence). This CDR3 reads CASGEGTFTF. Written as DNA, the CDR3 is TGTGCCAGCGGAGAGGGTACCTTCACCTTC.

This clonotype was observed a handful of times. The germline gene is not matched at one end of the junction; a read error may be the cause. This chain links TRBV7-2 with TRBJ2-7, with D hard to call. Per the germline V gene, CDR1 is SGHTA and CDR2 is FQGNSA. CDR3 length: 13 residues. The CDR3 bases are TGTGCCGGCAGCTTAGTAAGGGACTACGAGCAGTACTTC. It codes for CAGSLVRDYEQYF.

This clonotype was observed a handful of times. The chain employs TRBV24-1 and TRBJ1-5; D call uncertain. This CDR3 has 13 amino acids. The germline V gene encodes CDR1 KGHDR and CDR2 SFDVKD. With 12 bases removed from V and 5 bases from J, the gap between germline ends came to 16 bases. CDR3 in amino acids: CAAIPYLHQPQHF. As DNA, the CDR3 is TGTGCCGCAATCCCTTATCTTCATCAGCCCCAGCATTTT.

V is TRBV7-7 and J is TRBJ2-1, with 8 bases matching TRBD2. The ends lost 0 bases at V and 10 bases at J; junction bases unmatched: 8. CDR3 length: 15 residues. Germline CDR1 reads SSHAT; CDR2 reads FNYEAQ (reference sequence). CDR3 region: CASSLARGGAHEQFF. The CDR3, as DNA: TGTGCCAGCAGCTTAGCACGGGGGGGAGCCCACGAGCAGTTCTTC.

This chain links TRBV28 with TRBJ2-1, with D possibly matching TRBD2 (5 bases). This CDR3 has 15 amino acids. Germline CDR1 MDHEN, CDR2 SYDVKM. Trimming removed 5 bases from V and 3 bases from J, with 14 bases in between. The CDR3 sequence is CASSIREGIYNEQFF. The CDR3 bases are TGTGCCAGCAGTATCCGAGAGGGTATCTACAATGAGCAGTTCTTC.

This clonotype was found a few times. The V and J genes are TRBV10-3 and TRBJ2-7, with TRBD1 matching 9 bases. This CDR3 has 13 amino acids. V dropped 4 bases and J dropped 3; count of bases not matched to a gene: 1. The V gene's germline CDR1 is ENHRY and CDR2 SYGVKD. CDR3 amino acids: CAISVTGGYEQYF. CDR3 nucleotide sequence: TGTGCCATCAGTGTGACAGGGGGCTACGAGCAGTACTTC.